The T cell receptor beta chain described here comes from a study of identical twins. In its sample, this clonotype was seen many times. TCRdb processed the 5' RACE reads anew with MiXCR; each CDR3 protein has one entry. This sample has 550,000 to 800,000 distinct CDR3 sequences, with about 7% found just once. There were only healthy Caucasians among the donors. This CDR3 has 14 amino acids. V was cut by 7 bases and J by 3 bases, with 14 bases left in between. This same sample was also taken into another study, of yellow fever vaccine responses in identical twins.

This TCR was sampled from a woman younger than 35 in good health. This chain connects TRBV12-3 or TRBV12-4 to TRBJ2-3; D gene unclear. Sequencing was carried out using PBMCs. CDR3 residues: CASTLFPMTDTQYF. The CDR3 DNA follows: TGTGCCAGCACCCTCTTCCCTATGACAGATACGCAGTATTTT.